This entry describes one T cell receptor beta chain. This sample was included in a study of blood T cell repertoires in COVID-19. As for the study in general: COVID-19 samples, acute and convalescent, were from the United States, Italy and Spain. PBMCs, B-cell-depleted T cells, or T cells provided the cDNA or gDNA that made up the material.

Germline loops: CDR1 SGHDT, CDR2 YYEEEE. Deletions cut 0 bases from V and 0 bases from J, with 10 bases between. The CDR3 spans 16 residues. As handled by the study authors: Estimation of nucleated cell counts relied on the amplification of reference gene primers. Repertoires were generated with immunoSEQ multiplex PCR, while TCRdb's copy carries only in-frame clones and drops some. The V and J calls and clone size are taken from that table; D and trimming were inferred from the DNA. The sample includes approximately 150,000 clones, roughly 85% of them seen just once. This receptor was taken from a man aged 35 to 55 with acute or convalescent COVID-19. The chain is built from TRBV5-6 and TRBJ1-3; D is possibly TRBD1 (5 bases). The sample taken for sequencing was peripheral blood. The CDR3 nucleotides read TGTGCCAGCAGCTTGGAGGGACTGCTCTCTGGAAACACCATATATTTT. Protein: CASSLEGLLSGNTIYF. The whole variable domain, filled in from reference TRBV5-6 and TRBJ1-3, reads DAGVTQSPTHLIKTRGQQVTLRCSPKSGHDTVSWYQQALGQGPQFIFQYYEEEERQRGNFPDRFSGHQFPNYSSELNVNALLLGDSALYLCASSLEGLLSGNTIYFGEGSWLTVV.